This T cell receptor (beta chain) was found in a study of regulatory T cells in long-lasting Graves disease. On the study more broadly: Freshly diagnosed Graves' patients had used antithyroid drugs for under 3 months. Overall study results and limits: Sampling was limited to peripheral blood rather than thyroid tissue.

This clonotype came up a few times. Its antigen is not known. Combining iRepertoire HTBI primers with Arm-PCR of CDR3 regions, the authors built TCR beta libraries. From the multiplex PCR reads, TCRdb called clonotypes with MiXCR, one entry per CDR3 protein. The sample records 500,000 or so distinct CDR3 sequences, around 16% being singletons. Time point denoted: newly diagnosed GD, antithyroid drugs for less than 3 months. TCR sequences were obtained from RNA taken from PBMCs. American Thyroid Association guidelines defined how Graves' disease was diagnosed. Germline CDR1 reads MGHRA; CDR2 reads YSYEKL. V lost 3 bases and J lost 5; bases outside the gene matches: 11. There are 16 residues in the CDR3. The data were also submitted as part of a second study, on T cells in Graves' hyperthyroidism and ophthalmopathy. As that report states: The HTBI primer set served for first-round RT-PCR of the TCR CDR3.

The sample here was peripheral blood mononuclear cells (PBMCs), taken at new diagnosis, from a patient treated with antithyroid drugs. V usage is TRBV4-1 and J usage is TRBJ1-1; 8 nucleotides align to TRBD1. The sequence was collected from a woman aged 35 to 59 with Graves disease. For the CDR3, the DNA is TGCGCCAGCAGCCACGCGTCGACAGGGGTCAGAACTGAAGCTTTCTTT. Translated: CASSHASTGVRTEAFF.